This record covers a single TCR beta chain. This clonotype was seen a handful of times. Its recognized antigen is unknown. No much larger clone exists at a distance of one base, and base qualities are not known. These data are taken from a study of molecular identifiers for immune sequencing clone quantification listed by TCRdb under 2018. The study in broad terms: For a replicate experiment, RNA from roughly 18,000 or 92,000 naive CD8 T cells was divided into five aliquots, and four of the five aliquots were sequenced. This methods study benchmarked molecular-identifier clustering-based TCR repertoire sequencing (MIDCIRS) and TCR RNA copy counting, using CD8 T cells to do so.

Libraries of naive CD8 T cells were built from approximately 20,000 to 1,000,000 sorted cells, with 10%, 30% or 50% of the purified RNA used. On a BD FACSAria II, naive CD8 T cells were FACS-sorted as CD8+CD4-CCR7+CD45RA+ and collected into RLT Plus buffer. Roughly ten TCR copies' worth of Jurkat RNA were spiked into roughly 17,000-1,100,000 naive CD8 T cell samples to test detection sensitivity. CD8 T cells were enriched with RosetteSep CD8+ T Cell Enrichment Cocktail and Ficoll-Paque, followed by ACK red cell lysis. Broader findings and caveats from the paper: Without barcode sub-clustering, chimeric consensus sequences inflated TCR diversity; chimeras reached as high as 47%. The sizes of highly expanded clones could end up underestimated when identical TCR molecules share a barcode. Spiked-in Jurkat TCR RNA equal to a single cell's worth was reported to be detectable even within 1,200,000 naive CD8 T cells. In CMV-specific effector cells, clones with more than 20 RNA copies contained over 99% of molecules, whereas in naive cells such clones contained under 1% of molecules. Modeling gave around 3 recovered TCR RNA copies per cell versus about ten by digital PCR, implying 25% to 30% capture efficiency. Naive libraries contained spiked-in Jurkat TCR RNA (10 copies' worth), which is not part of the donor repertoire.

The library relied on PCR. Sequenced using a NextSeq 500. Preparation of bulk TCR libraries followed a previously described approach, with the TCR primers listed in Table S5. The Qiagen AllPrep DNA/RNA kit was used to purify total RNA. Before analysis, reads from multiple sequencing runs of the same library were pooled. In the original analysis: Reads were retained only if the reads had an exact TCR constant sequence, and the retained reads were trimmed to 150 nt and grouped according to their 12-nt molecular barcodes. Reads inside each barcode group were sub-clustered using a 15% Levenshtein threshold, and a quality-weighted consensus sequence was constructed for each RNA molecule. Non-functional sequences were removed, as were lower-count sequences one edit away from another. Based on fitting two negative binomial distributions, any barcode sub-cluster with under 20% of the maximum read count was discarded. TCRdb reprocessing: public reads trimmed at Q25 with fastp, clones called with MiXCR, in-frame beta chains kept. Each CDR3 protein gets just one entry, which takes the most common genes and DNA from the rows behind it. The V and J calls and clone size are TCRdb's, not the authors'. The sample table records roughly 50,000 distinct CDR3 sequences; roughly 38% of these occur just once. The ten largest clones add up to 3% to 4% of the sample.

The CDR3 numbers 16 residues from cysteine through phenylalanine. This entry keeps only the CDR3 DNA: 48 bases, framed from base 1. In the germline V gene (reference sequence), CDR1 corresponds to DFQATT and CDR2 to SNEGSKA. V is clipped by 3 bases and J by 0 bases, and the sequence between their germline boundaries is 12 bases long. Sequencing was done on a sample of naive CD8+ T cells from blood, with Jurkat cell RNA spiked in. In the paper's terms, the cell subset or site label means: FACS-sorted CD8+CD4-CCR7+CD45RA+ naive T cells. The chain is encoded by TRBV20-1 joined to TRBJ1-6; the D gene cannot be resolved reliably. The sequence was obtained from a human donor in good health. Some libraries in this study had Jurkat cell RNA spiked in. The DNA reads as follows: TGCAGTGCTAGGGACTTTCTGAGCTCCTATAATTCACCCCTCCACTTT. It encodes CSARDFLSSYNSPLHF.